This T cell receptor beta chain was recorded in a study of blood T cell repertoires in COVID-19. Study in general: Acute-phase and convalescent COVID-19 samples originated in the United States, Italy and Spain. Nucleic acid was either cDNA or gDNA, and it came from T cells, B-cell-depleted T cells, or PBMCs.

In the original processing: Amplifying reference gene primers gave estimates of nucleated cell counts. Assay used: immunoSEQ multiplex PCR; TCRdb lists only in-frame clones, some missing. For V, J and clone size, that table is used; D and trimming come from the DNA. The table has under 200,000 clones, roughly 93% seen once. The junction had 9 bases not matched to a gene; V was cut back by 6 bases and J by 6 bases. Looked up from germline, CDR1 is MNHEY and CDR2 is SMNVEV (reference sequence). This CDR3 is built from 14 residues. Sequences were obtained from peripheral blood. This sequence originates from a man between 18 and 35 years old with acute or convalescent COVID-19. The chain combines TRBV27 with TRBJ1-2, with 8 bases lining up with TRBD1. The DNA for the CDR3 is TGTGCCAGCAGCCGAGGACAGGGCGAGGATGGCTACACCTTC. Encoded protein: CASSRGQGEDGYTF.